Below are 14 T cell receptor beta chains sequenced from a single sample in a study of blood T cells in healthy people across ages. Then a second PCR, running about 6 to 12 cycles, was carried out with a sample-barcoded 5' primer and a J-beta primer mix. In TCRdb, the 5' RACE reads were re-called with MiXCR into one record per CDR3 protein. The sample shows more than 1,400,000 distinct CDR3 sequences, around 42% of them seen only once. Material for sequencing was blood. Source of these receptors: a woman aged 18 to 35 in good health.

As DNA, the CDR3 is TGCAGTGCTAGACGGCTAGCGGCCTATAGCACAGATACGCAGTATTTT. It yields the protein CSARRLAAYSTDTQYF. The chain carries TRBV20-1 and TRBJ2-3, with TRBD2 matching 7 bases. V gave up 2 bases and J gave up 0 bases; unmatched junction bases: 8. Germline V gene lookup returns CDR1 DFQATT and CDR2 SNEGSKA (reference sequence). The CDR3 contains 16 residues.

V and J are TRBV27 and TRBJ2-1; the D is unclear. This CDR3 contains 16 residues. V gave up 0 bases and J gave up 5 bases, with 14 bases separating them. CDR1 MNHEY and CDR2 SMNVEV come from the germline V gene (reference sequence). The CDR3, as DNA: TGTGCCAGCAGTTTATCGGCCCCGTGGGGAAACAATGAGCAGTTCTTC. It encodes CASSLSAPWGNNEQFF.

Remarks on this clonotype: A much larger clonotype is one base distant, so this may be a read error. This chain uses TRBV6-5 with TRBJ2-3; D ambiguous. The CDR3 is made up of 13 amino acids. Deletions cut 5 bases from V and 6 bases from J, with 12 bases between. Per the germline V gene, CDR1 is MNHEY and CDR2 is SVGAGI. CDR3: CASSHYGGDTQYF. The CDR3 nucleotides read TGTGCCAGCAGTCACTACGGTGGGGATACGCAGTATTTT.

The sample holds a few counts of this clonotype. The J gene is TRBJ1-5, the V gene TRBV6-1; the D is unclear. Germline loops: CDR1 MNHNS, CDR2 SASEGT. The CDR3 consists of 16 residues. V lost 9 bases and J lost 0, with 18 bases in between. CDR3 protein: CASPLRRDYSNQPQHF. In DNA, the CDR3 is TGTGCCAGTCCCCTTCGAAGGGATTATAGCAATCAGCCCCAGCATTTT.

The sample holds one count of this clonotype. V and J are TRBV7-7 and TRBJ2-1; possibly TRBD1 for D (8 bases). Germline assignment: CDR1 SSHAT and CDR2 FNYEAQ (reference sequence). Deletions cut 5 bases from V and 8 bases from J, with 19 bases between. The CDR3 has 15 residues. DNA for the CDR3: TGTGCCAGCAGCCCGACAGGGGAGGGGATTTATGAGCAGTTCTTC. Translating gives CASSPTGEGIYEQFF.

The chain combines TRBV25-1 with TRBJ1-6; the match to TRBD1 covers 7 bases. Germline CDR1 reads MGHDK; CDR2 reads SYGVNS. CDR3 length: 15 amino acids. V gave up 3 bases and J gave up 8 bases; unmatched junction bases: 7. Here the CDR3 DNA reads TGTGCCAGCAGTGATACGGACAGGCTTTATTCACCCCTCCACTTT. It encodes CASSDTDRLYSPLHF.

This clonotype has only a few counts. CDR3 DNA: TGTGCCAGCAGCGCCTGGGACCGCGGGGAAAAACTGTTTTTT. Its translation: CASSAWDRGEKLFF. This chain uses TRBV7-9 with TRBJ1-4, with a possible D match to TRBD1 (5 bases). The V end was cut by 5 bases, the J end by 8 bases, with 15 bases between. Per germline, CDR1 SEHNR and CDR2 FQNEAQ (reference sequence). The CDR3 covers 14 residues.

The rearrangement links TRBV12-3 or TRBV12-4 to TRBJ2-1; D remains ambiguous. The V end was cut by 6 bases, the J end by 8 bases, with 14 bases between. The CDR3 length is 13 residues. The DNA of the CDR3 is TGTGCCAGCAGCCTACGGCTTGGGGATGAGCAGTTCTTC. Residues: CASSLRLGDEQFF.

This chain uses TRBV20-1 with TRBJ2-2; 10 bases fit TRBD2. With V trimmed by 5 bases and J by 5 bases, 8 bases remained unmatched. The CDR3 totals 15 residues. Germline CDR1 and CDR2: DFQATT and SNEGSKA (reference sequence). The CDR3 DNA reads TGCAGTGCTTACCCCCTAGCGGGAGAGACCGGGGAGCTGTTTTTT. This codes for CSAYPLAGETGELFF.

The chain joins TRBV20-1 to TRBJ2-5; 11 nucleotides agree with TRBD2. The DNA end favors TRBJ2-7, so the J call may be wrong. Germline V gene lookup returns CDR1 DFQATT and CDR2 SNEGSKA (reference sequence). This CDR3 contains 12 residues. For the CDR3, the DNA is TGCAGCAGGGGTCTAGCGGGGGGCGAGCAGTACTTC. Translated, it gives CSRGLAGGEQYF.

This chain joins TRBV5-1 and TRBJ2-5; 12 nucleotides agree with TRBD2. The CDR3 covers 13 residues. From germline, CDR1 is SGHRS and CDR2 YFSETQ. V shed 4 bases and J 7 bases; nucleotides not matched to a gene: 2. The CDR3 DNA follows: TGCGCCAGCAGCCCGGGACTAGCGGGGACCCAGTACTTC. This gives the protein CASSPGLAGTQYF.

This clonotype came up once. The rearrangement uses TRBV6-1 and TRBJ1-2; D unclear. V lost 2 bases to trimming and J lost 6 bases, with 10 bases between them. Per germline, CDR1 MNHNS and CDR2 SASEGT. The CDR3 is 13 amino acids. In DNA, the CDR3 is TGTGCCAGCAGTGAAAGGACGAGGAATGGCTACACCTTC. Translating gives CASSERTRNGYTF.

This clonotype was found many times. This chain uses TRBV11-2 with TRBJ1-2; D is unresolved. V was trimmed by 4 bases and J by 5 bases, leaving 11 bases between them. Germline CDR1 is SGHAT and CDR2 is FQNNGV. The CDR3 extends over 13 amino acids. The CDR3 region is CASSSSGTYGYTF. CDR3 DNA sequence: TGTGCCAGCAGCTCCTCCGGCACGTATGGCTACACCTTC. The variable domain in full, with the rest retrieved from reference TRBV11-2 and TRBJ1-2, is EAGVAQSPRYKIIEKRQSVAFWCNPISGHATLYWYQQILGQGPKLLIQFQNNGVVDDSQLPKDRFSAERLKGVDSTLKIQPAKLEDSAVYLCASSSSGTYGYTFGSGTRLTVV.

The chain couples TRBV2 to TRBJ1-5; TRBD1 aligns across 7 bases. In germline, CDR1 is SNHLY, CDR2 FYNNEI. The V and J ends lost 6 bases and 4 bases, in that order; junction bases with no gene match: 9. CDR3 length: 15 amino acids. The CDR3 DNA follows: TGTGCCAGCAGCGCAGGGGGTCTTGGAAATCAGCCCCAGCATTTT. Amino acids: CASSAGGLGNQPQHF.